The rows below give T cell receptor beta chains drawn from one sample of a study of shared clonotypes between healthy human individuals. Data came from immunoSEQ multiplex PCR; TCRdb stores just in-frame clones and leaves some out. The data contain about 2.3 million clones, 80% to 95% of them seen just once; the ten biggest clones take up approximately 0.41%. The sample was naive CD4+ T cells from PBMCs. Receptors originate from a man aged 18 to 35 in good health. Some clones in this sample may be carry-over from other donors' samples. CDR3s leave out the opening cysteine and the closing phenylalanine or tryptophan.

J | V | CDR3
TRBJ2-6 | TRBV6-5 | ASSYSGVGGANVLT
TRBJ1-5 | TRBV6-6 | ASRDFPGAGQPQH
TRBJ2-3 | TRBV30 | AWSVKAGAPPGTDTQY
TRBJ2-7 | TRBV7-9 | ASSPTGRGGEQY
TRBJ2-5 | TRBV19 | ASSPLEGETQY
TRBJ1-3 | TRBV18 | ASSPPSGPKDGNTIY
TRBJ1-6 | TRBV5-1 | ASSLGTGGASPLH
TRBJ1-2 | TRBV6-5 | ASSHIATGYT
TRBJ2-7 | TRBV5-1 | ASSRDRVGEQY
TRBJ2-2 | TRBV9 | ASSVSGVGELF
TRBJ1-5 | TRBV19 | ATTDRPLSNQPQH
TRBJ2-5 | TRBV4-2 | ASSQVEAQETQY
TRBJ2-5 | TRBV5-4 | ASSSKSGFQETQY
TRBJ2-7 | TRBV9 | ASSVGGQNYEQY
TRBJ2-2 | TRBV18 | ASSHAQPGVAGELF
TRBJ1-5 | TRBV19 | ASSSTGTGEQPQH
TRBJ1-2 | TRBV19 | ASTGSNYGYT
TRBJ1-1 | TRBV14 | ASSPAPINRGLTEAF
TRBJ2-7 | TRBV21-1 | ASSEGAEQY
TRBJ1-2 | TRBV2 | ASNLPGTADRYGYT
TRBJ2-1 | TRBV11-2 | ASRRDRGINEQF
TRBJ2-3 | TRBV4-1 | ASSQDLGLAGGRRSKDTQY
TRBJ1-1 | TRBV23-1 | ASSQSRTVRKAF
TRBJ1-2 | TRBV18 | ASSPLGGGYT
TRBJ2-3 | TRBV7-2 | ASTAREGPGSQY
TRBJ2-7 | TRBV11-3 | ASSLRRGTTYEQY
TRBJ1-3 | TRBV25-1 | ASSSYRETSGNTIY
TRBJ2-7 | TRBV27 | ASSPRGEYEQY
TRBJ2-5 | TRBV5-4 | ASSRGLAGQETQY
TRBJ1-1 | TRBV19 | ASSTSIMNTEAF
TRBJ1-1 | TRBV5-6 | ASSSRQGARTEAF
TRBJ2-7 | TRBV4-2 | ASSQGQRTGASEQY
TRBJ2-3 | TRBV5-5 | ASLLRALAGGTASTDTQY
TRBJ2-7 | TRBV7-2 | ASSPLSEQY
TRBJ1-5 | TRBV18 | ASSTATGSVQPQH
TRBJ1-5 | TRBV6-1 | ASSDGDSGGNQPQH
TRBJ2-3 | TRBV2 | ASSQLARTDTQY
TRBJ1-2 | TRBV28 | ASSLKGHGYT
TRBJ2-3 | TRBV19 | ASSIVSGSYTDTQY
TRBJ1-3 | TRBV10-3 | AIRGTDSGNTIY
TRBJ2-2 | TRBV13 | ASSFYQRTSATGELF
TRBJ2-3 | TRBV18 | ASSPRLAGGHQYTQY
TRBJ2-5 | TRBV5-1 | ASSPGSIQETQY
TRBJ1-4 | TRBV5-8 | ASSFGGTTNEKLF
TRBJ2-3 | TRBV7-2 | ASSPPGQRSLLTQY
TRBJ1-4 | TRBV28 | ASSRGGATNEKLF
TRBJ2-7 | TRBV4-3 | ASSQGLAGGVYEQY
TRBJ1-5 | TRBV19 | ASNHTGVRSNQPQH
TRBJ2-5 | TRBV5-4 | ASSLGSASAETQY
TRBJ2-6 | TRBV28 | ASSSPGGSGANVLT
TRBJ2-5 | TRBV10-3 | AIREDRGRETQY
TRBJ1-2 | TRBV6-5 | ASSRGGTYYGYT
TRBJ2-3 | TRBV6-5 | ASSYRTDRDTQY
TRBJ2-1 | TRBV5-1 | ASSSMGGSSYNEQF
TRBJ1-2 | TRBV7-2 | ASSLLGNYGYT